This TCR beta chain was captured in a study of T cells in women clearing cervical HPV infection. Here immunoSEQ multiplex PCR was the method, and the copy in TCRdb shows in-frame clones only, minus some. The specimen's table records tens of thousands of clones. This CDR3 is 14 amino acids long. The V and J ends lost 3 bases and 3 bases respectively, with 14 bases between them. Germline CDR1 and CDR2: SQVTM and ANQGSEA. This clone is classed as medium-sized (0.01 to 0.1%) by frequency. Read data end 3 residues before the CDR3 end; the end is taken from the germline J gene. This rearrangement joins TRBV29-1 to TRBJ2-5, with D tentatively TRBD1 or TRBD2 (5 bases each). This receptor was taken from a woman between 18 and 70 years old with a cervical HPV16 infection that either progressed to CIN3+ or cleared (not recorded which). The sequenced sample was blood buffy coat. CDR3 amino acids: CSVETFEGKETQYF. Incomplete CDR3 DNA: TGCAGCGTTGAGACTTTTGAGGGGAAAGAGACC.